Reported below is one T cell receptor (beta chain). What it binds is unknown. This sample stems from a study of cytomegalovirus exposure and HLA in healthy donors. Regarding the study as a whole: V- and J-gene trimming in TCR beta was tied to a missense DCLRE1C variant by an analysis performed later. Presence/absence analyses treated sequencing depth as roughly uniform across donors. When a later analysis compared HLA-associated TCR beta chains with equally common others, the HLA-associated chains turned out to be more clonally expanded and to have lower generation probabilities.

The V and J ends lost 2 bases and 4 bases, in that order; junction bases with no gene match: 4. This CDR3 is 15 amino acids long. Germline V gene sequence: CDR1 SGHRS, CDR2 YFSETQ. The PCR had 60 Vbeta and 13 Jbeta primers. Original analysis: Unique TCR beta chains totaled roughly 81 million in a later count, with approximately 10 million of them shared. Data came from immunoSEQ multiplex PCR; TCRdb stores just in-frame clones and leaves some out. V and J calls and clone size are copied from that table; D and trimming were computed from the DNA. Of over 100,000 clones in the sample, 82% were seen once.

The sequenced sample was PBMCs. V and J are TRBV5-1 and TRBJ2-2, with 8 bases matching TRBD1. This receptor was obtained from a woman aged 45-59 years in good health and CMV-seropositive. The CDR3 DNA sequence: TGCGCCAGCAGCTTTGTTCAGGGGGCCACCGGGGAGCTGTTTTTT. Translating it yields CASSFVQGATGELFF. The whole variable domain, filled in from reference TRBV5-1 and TRBJ2-2, reads KAGVTQTPRYLIKTRGQQVTLSCSPISGHRSVSWYQQTPGQGLQFLFEYFSETQRNKGNFPGRFSGRQFSNSRSEMNVSTLELGDSALYLCASSFVQGATGELFFGEGSRLTVL.